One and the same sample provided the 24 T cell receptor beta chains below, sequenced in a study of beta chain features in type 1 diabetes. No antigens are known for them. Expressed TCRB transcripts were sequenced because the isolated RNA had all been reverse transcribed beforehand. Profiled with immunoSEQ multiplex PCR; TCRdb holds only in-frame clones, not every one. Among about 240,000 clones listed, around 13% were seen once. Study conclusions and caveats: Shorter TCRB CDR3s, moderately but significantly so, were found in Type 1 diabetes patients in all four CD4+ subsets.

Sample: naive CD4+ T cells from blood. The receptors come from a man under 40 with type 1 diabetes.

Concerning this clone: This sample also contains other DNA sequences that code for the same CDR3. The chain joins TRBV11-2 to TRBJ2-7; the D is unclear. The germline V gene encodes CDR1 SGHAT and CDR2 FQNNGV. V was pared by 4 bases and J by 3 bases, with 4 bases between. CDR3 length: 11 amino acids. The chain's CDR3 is CASSSSYEQYF. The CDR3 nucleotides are TGTGCCAGCAGCTCGAGCTACGAGCAGTACTTC.

CDR3 sequence reads: CASSRLQGYTF. DNA for the CDR3: TGTGCCAGCAGCCGGCTACAGGGCTACACCTTC. The chain is built from TRBV7-9 and TRBJ1-2; D is unresolved. The CDR3 runs to 11 residues. Deletions cut 5 bases from V and 8 bases from J, with 9 bases between. CDR1 and CDR2 from the germline V gene are SEHNR and FQNEAQ (reference sequence).

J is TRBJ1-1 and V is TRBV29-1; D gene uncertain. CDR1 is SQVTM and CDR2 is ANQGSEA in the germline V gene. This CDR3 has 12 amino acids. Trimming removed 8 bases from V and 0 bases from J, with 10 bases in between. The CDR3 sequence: CSTEYLNTEAFF. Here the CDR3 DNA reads TGCAGCACCGAATACTTGAACACTGAAGCTTTCTTT. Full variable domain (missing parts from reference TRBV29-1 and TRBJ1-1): SAVISQKPSRDICQRGTSLTIQCQVDSQVTMMFWYRQQPGQSLTLIATANQGSEATYESGFVIDKFPISRPNLTFSTLTVSNMSPEDSSIYLCSTEYLNTEAFFGQGTRLTVV.

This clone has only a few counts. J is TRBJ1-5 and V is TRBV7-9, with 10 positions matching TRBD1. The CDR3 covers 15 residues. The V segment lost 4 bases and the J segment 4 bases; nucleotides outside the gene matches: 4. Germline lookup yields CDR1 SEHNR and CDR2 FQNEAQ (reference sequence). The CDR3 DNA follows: TGTGCCAGCAGCTCCGGGACAGGGGTAAATCAGCCCCAGCATTTT. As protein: CASSSGTGVNQPQHF.

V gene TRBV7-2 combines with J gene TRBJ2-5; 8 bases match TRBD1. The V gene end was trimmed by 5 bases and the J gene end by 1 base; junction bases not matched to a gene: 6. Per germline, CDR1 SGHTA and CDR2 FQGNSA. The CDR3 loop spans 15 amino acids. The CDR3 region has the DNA TGTGCCAGCAGCCCCCGACAGGGGTCCCAAGAGACCCAGTACTTC. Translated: CASSPRQGSQETQYF.

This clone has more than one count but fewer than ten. CDR3 protein: CASSLQGDNEQYF. CDR3 nucleotides: TGTGCCAGCAGTTTACAGGGGGACAACGAGCAGTACTTC. V is TRBV6-6 and J is TRBJ2-7, with 8 positions matching TRBD1. Germline values: CDR1 MNHNY, CDR2 SVGAGI (reference sequence). Trimming cost V 4 bases and J 5 bases; bases outside gene matches: 4. This CDR3 is 13 amino acids long.

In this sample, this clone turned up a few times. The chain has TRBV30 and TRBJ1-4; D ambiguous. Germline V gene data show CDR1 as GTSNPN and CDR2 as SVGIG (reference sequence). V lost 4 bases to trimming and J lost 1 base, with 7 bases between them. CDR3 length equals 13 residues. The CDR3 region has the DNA TGTGCCTGGAACGAGCAAACTAATGAAAAACTGTTTTTT. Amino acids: CAWNEQTNEKLFF.

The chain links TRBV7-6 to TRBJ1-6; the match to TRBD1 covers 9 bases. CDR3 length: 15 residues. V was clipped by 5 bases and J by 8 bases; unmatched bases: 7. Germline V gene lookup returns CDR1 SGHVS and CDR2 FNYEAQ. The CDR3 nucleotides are TGTGCCAGCAGCCCTGCCGGGACAGGGTATTCACCCCTCCACTTT. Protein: CASSPAGTGYSPLHF.

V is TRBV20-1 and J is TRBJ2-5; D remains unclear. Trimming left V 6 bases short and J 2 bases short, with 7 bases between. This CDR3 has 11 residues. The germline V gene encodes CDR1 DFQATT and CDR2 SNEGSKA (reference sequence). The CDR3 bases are TGCAGTGCCCTAGGACAAGAGACCCAGTACTTC. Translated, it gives CSALGQETQYF.

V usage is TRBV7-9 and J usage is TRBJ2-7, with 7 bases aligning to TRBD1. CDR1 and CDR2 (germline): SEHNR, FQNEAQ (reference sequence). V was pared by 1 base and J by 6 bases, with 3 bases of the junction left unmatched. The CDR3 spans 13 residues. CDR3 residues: CASSLGNRGEQYF. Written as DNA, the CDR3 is TGTGCCAGCAGCTTAGGGAACAGGGGCGAGCAGTACTTC. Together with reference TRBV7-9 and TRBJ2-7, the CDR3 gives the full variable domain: DTGVSQNPRHKITKRGQNVTFRCDPISEHNRLYWYRQTLGQGPEFLTYFQNEAQLEKSRLLSDRFSAERPKGSFSTLEIQRTEQGDSAMYLCASSLGNRGEQYFGPGTRLTVT.

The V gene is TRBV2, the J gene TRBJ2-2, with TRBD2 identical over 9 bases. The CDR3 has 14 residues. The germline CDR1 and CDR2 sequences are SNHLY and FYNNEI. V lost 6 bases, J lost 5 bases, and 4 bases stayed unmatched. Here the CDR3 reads CASRGTSQTGELFF. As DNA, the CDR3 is TGTGCCAGCAGAGGGACTAGCCAAACCGGGGAGCTGTTTTTT.

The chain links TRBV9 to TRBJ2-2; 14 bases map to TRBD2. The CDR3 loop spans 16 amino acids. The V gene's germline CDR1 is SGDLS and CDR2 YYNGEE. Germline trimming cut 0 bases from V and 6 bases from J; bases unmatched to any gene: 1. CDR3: CASSVGTSGRSGELFF. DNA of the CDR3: TGTGCCAGCAGCGTAGGGACTAGCGGGAGGTCCGGGGAGCTGTTTTTT.

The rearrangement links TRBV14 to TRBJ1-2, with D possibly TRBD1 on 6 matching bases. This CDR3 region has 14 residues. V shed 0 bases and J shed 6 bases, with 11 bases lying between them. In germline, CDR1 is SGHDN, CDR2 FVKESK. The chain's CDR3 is CASSQEEGVDGYTF. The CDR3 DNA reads TGTGCCAGCAGCCAAGAAGAGGGGGTAGATGGCTACACCTTC.

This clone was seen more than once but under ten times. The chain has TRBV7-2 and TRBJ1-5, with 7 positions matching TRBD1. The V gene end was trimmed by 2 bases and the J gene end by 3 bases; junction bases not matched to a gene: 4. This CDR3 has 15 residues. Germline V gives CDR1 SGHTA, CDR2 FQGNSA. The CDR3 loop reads CASSLRDSPNQPQHF. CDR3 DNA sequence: TGTGCCAGCAGCTTACGGGACAGCCCCAATCAGCCCCAGCATTTT.

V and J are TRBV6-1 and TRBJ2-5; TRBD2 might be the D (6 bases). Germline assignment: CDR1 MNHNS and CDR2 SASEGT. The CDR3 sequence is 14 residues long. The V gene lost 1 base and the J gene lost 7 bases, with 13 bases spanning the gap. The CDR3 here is CASSEDGRRGTQYF. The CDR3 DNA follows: TGTGCCAGCAGTGAAGATGGACGGCGGGGGACCCAGTACTTC.

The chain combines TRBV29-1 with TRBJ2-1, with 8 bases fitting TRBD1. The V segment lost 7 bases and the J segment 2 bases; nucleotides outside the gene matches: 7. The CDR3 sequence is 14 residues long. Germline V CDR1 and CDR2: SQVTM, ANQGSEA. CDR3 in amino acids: CSAKVRGPYNEQFF. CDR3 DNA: TGCAGCGCGAAAGTCAGGGGGCCCTACAATGAGCAGTTCTTC.

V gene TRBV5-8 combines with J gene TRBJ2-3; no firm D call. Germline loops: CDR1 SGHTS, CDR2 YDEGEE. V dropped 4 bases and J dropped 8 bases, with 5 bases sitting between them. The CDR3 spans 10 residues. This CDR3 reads CASSDSTQYF. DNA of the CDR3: TGTGCCAGCAGCGACTCTACGCAGTATTTT.

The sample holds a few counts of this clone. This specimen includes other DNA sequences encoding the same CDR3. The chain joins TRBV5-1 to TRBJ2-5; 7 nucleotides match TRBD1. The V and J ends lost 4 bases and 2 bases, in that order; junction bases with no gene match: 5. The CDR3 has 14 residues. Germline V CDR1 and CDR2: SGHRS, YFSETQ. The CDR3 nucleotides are TGCGCCAGCAGCCTCGGGACAGTGCAAGAGACCCAGTACTTC. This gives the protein CASSLGTVQETQYF.

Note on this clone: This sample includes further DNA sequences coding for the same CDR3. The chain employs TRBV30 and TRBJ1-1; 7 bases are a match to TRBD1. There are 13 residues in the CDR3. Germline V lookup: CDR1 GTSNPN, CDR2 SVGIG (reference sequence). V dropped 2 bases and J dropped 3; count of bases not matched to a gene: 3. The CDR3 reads CAWSTQGDTEAFF. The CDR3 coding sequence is TGTGCCTGGAGTACTCAGGGGGACACTGAAGCTTTCTTT. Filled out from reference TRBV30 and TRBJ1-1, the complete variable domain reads SQTIHQWPATLVQPVGSPLSLECTVEGTSNPNLYWYRQAAGRGLQLLFYSVGIGQISSEVPQNLSASRPQDRQFILSSKKLLLSDSGFYLCAWSTQGDTEAFFGQGTRLTVV.

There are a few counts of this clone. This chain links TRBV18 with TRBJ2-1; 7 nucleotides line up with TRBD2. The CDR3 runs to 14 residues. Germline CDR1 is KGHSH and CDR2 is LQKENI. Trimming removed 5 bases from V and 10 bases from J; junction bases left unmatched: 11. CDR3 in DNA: TGTGCCAGCTCATCTGTCCCCACCGGGGGGGAGCAGTTCTTC. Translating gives CASSSVPTGGEQFF.

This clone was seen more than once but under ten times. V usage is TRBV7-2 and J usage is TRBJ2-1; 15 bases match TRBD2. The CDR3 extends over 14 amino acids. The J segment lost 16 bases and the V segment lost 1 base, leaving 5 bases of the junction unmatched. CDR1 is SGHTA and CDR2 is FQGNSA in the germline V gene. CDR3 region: CASSLGTSGGVGFF. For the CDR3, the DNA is TGTGCCAGCAGCTTAGGGACTAGCGGGGGGGTAGGATTCTTC.

The CDR3 loop reads CASSLDRGSGEQYF. The DNA of the CDR3 is TGTGCCAGCAGCTTGGACAGGGGTTCCGGCGAGCAGTACTTC. The rearrangement joins TRBV5-4 to TRBJ2-7, with 7 bases fitting TRBD1. Germline V CDR1 and CDR2: SGHNT, YYREEE (reference sequence). The length of the CDR3 is 14 residues. The trim removed 0 bases at V and 6 bases at J, leaving 6 bases unmatched.

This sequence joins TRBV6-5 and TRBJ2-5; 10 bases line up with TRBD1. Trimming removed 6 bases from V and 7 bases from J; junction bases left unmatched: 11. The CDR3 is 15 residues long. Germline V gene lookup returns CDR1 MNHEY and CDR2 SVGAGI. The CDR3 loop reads CASSRATGGIVTQYF. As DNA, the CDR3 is TGTGCCAGCAGCCGCGCGACAGGGGGCATCGTGACCCAGTACTTC.

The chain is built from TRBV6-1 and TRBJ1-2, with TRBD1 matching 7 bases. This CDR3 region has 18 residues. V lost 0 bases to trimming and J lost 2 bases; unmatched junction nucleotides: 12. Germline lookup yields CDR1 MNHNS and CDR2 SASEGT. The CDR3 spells CASSEAQLTGVTNYGYTF. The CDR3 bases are TGTGCCAGCAGTGAAGCGCAATTAACAGGGGTAACCAACTATGGCTACACCTTC.